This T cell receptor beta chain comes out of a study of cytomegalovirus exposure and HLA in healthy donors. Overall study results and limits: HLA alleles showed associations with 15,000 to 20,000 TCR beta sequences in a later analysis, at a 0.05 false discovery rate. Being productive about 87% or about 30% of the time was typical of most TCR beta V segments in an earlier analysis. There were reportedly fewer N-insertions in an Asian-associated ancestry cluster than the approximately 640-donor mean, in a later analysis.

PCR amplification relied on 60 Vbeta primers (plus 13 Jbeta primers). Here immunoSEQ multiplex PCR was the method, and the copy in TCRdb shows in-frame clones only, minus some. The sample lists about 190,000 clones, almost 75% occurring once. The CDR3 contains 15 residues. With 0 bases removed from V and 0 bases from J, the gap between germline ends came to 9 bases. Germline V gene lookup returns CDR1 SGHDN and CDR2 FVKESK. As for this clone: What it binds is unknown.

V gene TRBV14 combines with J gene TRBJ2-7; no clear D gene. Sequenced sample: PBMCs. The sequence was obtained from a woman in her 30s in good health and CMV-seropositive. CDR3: CASSQDPVDSYEQYF. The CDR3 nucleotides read TGTGCCAGCAGCCAAGATCCGGTAGACTCCTACGAGCAGTACTTC.